The next 12 T cell receptor beta chains were all read from a single sample in a study of CD8+CD57+ T cells in acquired aplastic anemia. Profiling that covered TCR beta VDJ and CDR3 relied on genomic DNA as its template. One entry per CDR3 protein, called by TCRdb with MiXCR from the reads. Of hundreds of thousands of distinct CDR3 sequences listed, roughly 64% are singletons. The sequenced sample was sorted CD4+, CD8+, or CD8+CD57+ T cells (not recorded which) from PBMCs. Source of these receptors: a human donor in good health, serving as a control.

This clonotype showed up many times. J is TRBJ1-5 and V is TRBV29-1; 9 nucleotides line up with TRBD1. CDR1 and CDR2 (germline): SQVTM, ANQGSEA. This CDR3 comprises 13 residues. V lost 7 bases, J lost 5 bases, and 6 bases stayed unmatched. The CDR3 sequence: CSAPGQGYQPQHF. CDR3 in DNA: TGCAGCGCTCCGGGACAGGGCTATCAGCCCCAGCATTTT.

The chain combines TRBV7-6 with TRBJ2-5; possible D gene TRBD1, 6 bases. Trimming stripped 5 bases from V and 0 bases from J, with 13 bases between. The CDR3 has 15 residues. CDR1 and CDR2 from the germline V gene are SGHVS and FNYEAQ. The CDR3 nucleotides are TGTGCCAGCAGCGGTGGGCAGGGGAACCAAGAGACCCAGTACTTC. This encodes CASSGGQGNQETQYF. The full variable domain, rest sourced from reference TRBV7-6 and TRBJ2-5, is GAGVSQSPRYKVTKRGQDVALRCDPISGHVSLYWYRQALGQGPEFLTYFNYEAQQDKSGLPNDRFSAERPEGSISTLTIQRTEQRDSAMYRCASSGGQGNQETQYFGPGTRLLVL.

CDR3 DNA: TGTGCCAGCAGCCTTGTTGATGGAGACCCACCACTTCACTTT. Its translation is CASSLVDGDPPLHF. The genes are TRBV9 and TRBJ1-6; no clear D. Germline assignment: CDR1 SGDLS and CDR2 YYNGEE. The CDR3 length is 14 residues. Trimming took 4 bases from V and 19 from J, leaving 24 bases between them.

The chain couples TRBV9 to TRBJ2-3; D not certain. The CDR3 is made up of 15 amino acids. V lost 4 bases to trimming and J lost 9 bases, with 21 bases between them. Germline V gene lookup returns CDR1 SGDLS and CDR2 YYNGEE. The CDR3 bases are TGTGCCAGCAGCCCGCCAGTCAACTGCACTGAAACGCAGTATTTT. Protein sequence: CASSPPVNCTETQYF.

This clonotype was found many times. The chain recombines TRBV10-2 with TRBJ1-2, with D unresolved. The CDR3 consists of 15 residues. The germline gives CDR1 WSHSY, CDR2 SAAADI. V was shortened by 3 bases and J by 0 bases, with 11 bases between the two germline ends. As DNA, the CDR3 is TGCGCCAGCAGTGATCCCCGGGGTTCTAACTATGGCTACACCTTC. Translated, it gives CASSDPRGSNYGYTF.

The chain joins TRBV29-1 to TRBJ1-5, with D uncertain. V lost 0 bases and J lost 3, with 12 bases in between. Germline loops: CDR1 SQVTM, CDR2 ANQGSEA. The CDR3 totals 15 residues. CDR3 in DNA: TGCAGCGTTGAAGATCTTATGGGAAACAATCAGCCCCAGCATTTT. Encoded protein: CSVEDLMGNNQPQHF.

This clonotype appeared once. This chain joins TRBV7-2 and TRBJ2-5; 8 bases line up with TRBD2. Trimming cost V 7 bases and J 5 bases; bases outside gene matches: 12. The V gene's germline CDR1 is SGHTA and CDR2 FQGNSA. The CDR3 covers 15 residues. The CDR3 bases are TGTGCCAGCACCTTCGGGGGGGCGGGTGGGGAGACCCAGTACTTC. It translates to CASTFGGAGGETQYF. Full variable domain (outside the CDR3, taken from reference TRBV7-2 and TRBJ2-5): GAGVSQSPSNKVTEKGKDVELRCDPISGHTALYWYRQSLGQGLEFLIYFQGNSAPDKSGLPSDRFSAERTGGSVSTLTIQRTQQEDSAVYLCASTFGGAGGETQYFGPGTRLLVL.

The rearrangement joins TRBV2 to TRBJ2-5; unclear D gene. The CDR3 consists of 11 residues. V shed 8 bases and J shed 10 bases, with 14 bases lying between them. Looked up from germline, CDR1 is SNHLY and CDR2 is FYNNEI. Here the CDR3 reads CASVTPDDQYF. In nucleotides, the CDR3 is TGTGCCAGCGTGACGCCCGACGACCAGTACTTC. The whole variable domain, remainder taken from reference TRBV2 and TRBJ2-5, is EPEVTQTPSHQVTQMGQEVILRCVPISNHLYFYWYRQILGQKVEFLVSFYNNEISEKSEIFDDQFSVERPDGSNFTLKIRSTKLEDSAMYFCASVTPDDQYFGPGTRLLVL.

The chain couples TRBV7-9 to TRBJ1-1; D is perhaps TRBD1 (5 bases). Germline CDR1 and CDR2: SEHNR and FQNEAQ (reference sequence). Trimming stripped 3 bases from V and 14 bases from J, with 19 bases between. This CDR3 comprises 13 residues. CDR3 in DNA: TGTGCCAGCAGCTTTCGGGAGGGGACTAAGGTGTTCTTT. Translated, it gives CASSFREGTKVFF.

In its sample, this clonotype was seen many times. This chain connects TRBV5-6 to TRBJ2-2; no reliable D call. V lost 4 bases, J lost 6 bases, and 7 bases lay in between. The germline gives CDR1 SGHDT, CDR2 YYEEEE. The CDR3 spans 12 residues. Here the CDR3 reads CASSILAGELFF. For the CDR3, the DNA is TGTGCCAGCAGCATCCTTGCCGGGGAGCTGTTTTTT. Full variable domain (missing parts from reference TRBV5-6 and TRBJ2-2): DAGVTQSPTHLIKTRGQQVTLRCSPKSGHDTVSWYQQALGQGPQFIFQYYEEEERQRGNFPDRFSGHQFPNYSSELNVNALLLGDSALYLCASSILAGELFFGEGSRLTVL.

With respect to this clonotype: Because the CDR3 is missing its conserved closing phenylalanine or tryptophan, this is likely a read error. It is unclear where the CDR3 begins or ends on the DNA, so no DNA is shown, and the CDR3 is as TCRdb lists it. This rearrangement joins TRBV7-2 to TRBJ1-2; the D call of TRBD1 is as the table states it, not checked on the DNA. CDR1 and CDR2 from the germline V gene are SGHTA and FQGNSA. Inclusive of both ends, the CDR3 amounts to 13 amino acids. CDR3 sequence: CASSLQGGDQHQH.

This clonotype was detected once. The chain combines TRBV2 with TRBJ1-2; D remains ambiguous. Germline CDR1 reads SNHLY; CDR2 reads FYNNEI. This CDR3 contains 15 residues. Between the trimmed V and J ends, which lost 6 bases and 1 base, there was a span of 15 bases. The CDR3 spells CASSLRADLNYGYTF. The CDR3, as DNA: TGTGCCAGCAGCTTAAGGGCTGACCTTAACTATGGCTACACCTTC.